This T cell receptor (beta chain) was observed in a study of cytomegalovirus exposure and HLA in healthy donors. About this clone itself: Its antigen remains unknown.

Points from the study as a whole: A later analysis linked a missense DCLRE1C variant to TCR beta V- and J-gene trimming.

The CDR3 has 14 residues. Trimming shortened V by 5 bases and J by 5 bases, and 12 bases separated the two germline ends. The germline CDR1 and CDR2 sequences are SNHLY and FYNNEI. PCR was performed using 60 Vbeta and 13 Jbeta primers. Only in-frame clones appear in the TCRdb table, and some are missing; sequencing was by immunoSEQ multiplex PCR. The sample consists of under 150,000 clones, approximately 82% of them appearing once. The TCR sequence derives from a man in his forties or fifties in good health and CMV-seronegative. The sample consisted of PBMCs. The V gene is TRBV2, the J gene TRBJ2-2; unclear D gene. The chain's CDR3 is CASSQEVGTGELFF. The CDR3 nucleotides read TGTGCCAGCAGTCAAGAGGTCGGGACCGGGGAGCTGTTTTTT.